Following are 18 T cell receptor beta chains from one sample sequenced in a study of beta chain features in type 1 diabetes. The authors reverse transcribed all of the isolated RNA, so sequencing captured expressed TCRB transcripts. Assay used: immunoSEQ multiplex PCR; TCRdb lists only in-frame clones, some missing. The sample records just over 450,000 clones, roughly 31% being singletons. The sequenced sample was naive CD4+ T cells from blood. Receptor source: a man aged 18 to 30 in good health.

The V gene is TRBV27, the J gene TRBJ2-3, with TRBD2 as a possible D gene (6 bases). The CDR3 has 13 residues. V was cut by 5 bases and J by 10 bases, with 16 bases left in between. Looked up from germline, CDR1 is MNHEY and CDR2 is SMNVEV (reference sequence). CDR3 bases: TGTGCCAGCAGTCTTCCGGGGGTGACCGCGCAGTATTTT. This sequence encodes CASSLPGVTAQYF.

The chain has TRBV7-8 and TRBJ2-4, with D uncertain. V lost 1 base and J lost 9, with 10 bases in between. Germline CDR1 is SGHVS and CDR2 is FQNEAQ. This CDR3 contains 13 residues. CDR3 DNA: TGTGCCAGCAGCTTAGGACGGGCAACCATTCAGTACTTC. It is translated as CASSLGRATIQYF.

This sequence joins TRBV5-4 and TRBJ1-1; D is ambiguous. V lost 3 bases and J lost 4, with 16 bases in between. Germline V gene sequence: CDR1 SGHNT, CDR2 YYREEE (reference sequence). The length of the CDR3 is 15 residues. CDR3 region: CASSYLRRTATEAFF. CDR3 DNA: TGTGCCAGCAGCTATTTGCGTCGAACTGCCACTGAAGCTTTCTTT.

This clone was counted only a few times. Other DNA sequences of this sample code for an identical CDR3. The chain has TRBV15 and TRBJ2-1, with 8 bases lining up with TRBD2. The V and J ends lost 1 base and 3 bases, in that order; junction bases with no gene match: 2. Per the germline V gene, CDR1 is LNHNV and CDR2 is YYDKDF (reference sequence). The CDR3 has 15 amino acids. In DNA form, the CDR3 reads TGTGCCACCAGCAGAGTCGCGGGAGGCTACAATGAGCAGTTCTTC. Translated, it gives CATSRVAGGYNEQFF.

The table lists this clone with a few counts. CDR3 bases: TGTGCCAGCCGGATATATAGCGGGAGCCGCTACGAGCAGTACTTC. This encodes CASRIYSGSRYEQYF. V and J are TRBV6-5 and TRBJ2-7; 9 positions match TRBD2. Germline loops: CDR1 MNHEY, CDR2 SVGAGI. Losses at the gene ends were 8 bases for V and 3 bases for J; bases not matched to a gene: 11. The CDR3 extends over 15 amino acids.

This chain uses TRBV4-3 with TRBJ2-7; D might be TRBD1 (5 bases). Germline V gives CDR1 LGHNA, CDR2 YSLEER. The V gene lost 4 bases and the J gene lost 5 bases, with 12 bases spanning the gap. This CDR3 comprises 13 residues. The CDR3 region has the DNA TGCGCCAGCAGCCGGGCGGTAGGGGACGAGCAGTACTTC. As protein: CASSRAVGDEQYF.

V usage is TRBV6-5 and J usage is TRBJ2-1; 8 positions match TRBD1. J was trimmed by 14 bases and V by 6 bases; bases with no gene match: 6. This CDR3 comprises 11 residues. CDR1 and CDR2 (germline): MNHEY, SVGAGI. For the CDR3, the DNA is TGTGCCAGCAGGGGCACGGACAGGGAGTTCTTC. The encoded protein is CASRGTDREFF.

The J gene is TRBJ2-1, the V gene TRBV30; 8 nucleotides agree with TRBD2. Germline lookup yields CDR1 GTSNPN and CDR2 SVGIG (reference sequence). This CDR3 comprises 14 residues. V shed 5 bases, J shed 8 bases, and the junction held 11 bases outside the gene matches. The chain's CDR3 is CAWLPDSGTHEQFF. Here the CDR3 DNA reads TGTGCCTGGCTGCCGGATAGCGGGACACATGAGCAGTTCTTC.

On this clone: Within the sample, other DNA sequences also encode this same CDR3. The CDR3 loop reads CASSWTSGYEQYF. CDR3 nucleotide sequence: TGTGCCAGCAGCTGGACTAGCGGCTACGAGCAGTACTTC. The V gene is TRBV7-8, the J gene TRBJ2-7, with TRBD2 identical over 10 bases. V gave up 4 bases and J gave up 3 bases; unmatched junction bases: 0. CDR1 SGHVS and CDR2 FQNEAQ come from the germline V gene. The CDR3 sequence is 13 residues long.

The chain links TRBV19 to TRBJ2-4; 8 bases agree with TRBD1. V gave up 4 bases and J gave up 10 bases; unmatched junction bases: 6. CDR3 length: 13 amino acids. The V gene's germline CDR1 is LNHDA and CDR2 SQIVND (reference sequence). The CDR3 region is CASSSDRGRIQYF. Written as DNA, the CDR3 is TGTGCCAGTAGTAGCGACAGGGGAAGGATTCAGTACTTC.

This clone was seen a handful of times. The J gene is TRBJ2-5, the V gene TRBV2, with D possibly matching TRBD2 (6 bases). CDR1 is SNHLY, CDR2 FYNNEI, per germline. The V end was cut by 7 bases, the J end by 5 bases, with 8 bases between. CDR3 length: 11 amino acids. The CDR3 sequence is CASTGAETQYF. The CDR3 bases are TGTGCCAGCACGGGAGCCGAGACCCAGTACTTC.

The rearrangement uses TRBV29-1 and TRBJ2-2; tentative D call: TRBD2 (7 bases). The V end was cut by 5 bases, the J end by 0 bases, with 10 bases between. The CDR3 runs to 14 residues. Germline CDR1 SQVTM, CDR2 ANQGSEA. CDR3 sequence reads: CSVSGGTNTGELFF. In DNA, the CDR3 is TGCAGCGTTTCGGGGGGCACGAACACCGGGGAGCTGTTTTTT.

The rearrangement links TRBV7-9 to TRBJ2-7, with 7 bases aligning to TRBD1. V shed 5 bases, J shed 3 bases, and the junction held 1 base outside the gene matches. CDR1 is SEHNR, CDR2 FQNEAQ, per germline (reference sequence). The length of the CDR3 is 12 residues. The CDR3 nucleotides are TGTGCCAGCAGCGACAGGGACTACGAGCAGTACTTC. This sequence encodes CASSDRDYEQYF. Together with reference TRBV7-9 and TRBJ2-7, the CDR3 gives the full variable domain: DTGVSQNPRHKITKRGQNVTFRCDPISEHNRLYWYRQTLGQGPEFLTYFQNEAQLEKSRLLSDRFSAERPKGSFSTLEIQRTEQGDSAMYLCASSDRDYEQYFGPGTRLTVT.

This clone has just a few counts. This chain joins TRBV7-9 and TRBJ2-3; the match to TRBD2 covers 11 bases. Germline V CDR1 and CDR2: SEHNR, FQNEAQ (reference sequence). The CDR3 sequence is 15 residues long. With 2 bases clipped from V and 8 bases from J, the junction kept 6 bases outside the gene matches. This chain's CDR3 is CASSLLRLAGGTQYF. For the CDR3, the DNA is TGTGCCAGCAGCTTATTGAGGCTAGCGGGAGGTACGCAGTATTTT.

The V call is TRBV7-7, the J call TRBJ2-3; 9 bases are shared with TRBD2. V trimming: 1 base; J trimming: 10 bases; junction bases outside the gene matches: 6. This CDR3 contains 14 residues. The germline V gene has CDR1 SSHAT and CDR2 FNYEAQ (reference sequence). CDR3 protein: CASSLDRAGGPQYF. As DNA, the CDR3 is TGTGCCAGCAGCTTAGATAGGGCGGGAGGGCCGCAGTATTTT.

The chain carries TRBV4-2 and TRBJ2-1; a possible D gene is TRBD1 (5 bases). V was clipped by 2 bases and J by 6 bases, with 5 bases between them. Germline V gives CDR1 LGHNA, CDR2 YNFKEQ. This CDR3 spans 12 amino acids. CDR3 sequence (DNA): TGTGCCAGCAGCCAAACAGGCAATGAGCAGTTCTTC. Protein product: CASSQTGNEQFF.

This clone has only a few counts. This chain uses TRBV19 with TRBJ1-1, with 7 bases lining up with TRBD1. The junction had 2 bases not matched to a gene; V was cut back by 3 bases and J by 1 base. The length of the CDR3 is 14 residues. Germline values: CDR1 LNHDA, CDR2 SQIVND (reference sequence). The CDR3 sequence: CASSMGTANTEAFF. The DNA of the CDR3 is TGTGCCAGTAGTATGGGGACAGCGAACACTGAAGCTTTCTTT.

The chain uses TRBV4-3 and TRBJ2-3, with 7 bases identical to TRBD2. The CDR3 sequence is 17 residues long. V lost 0 bases to trimming and J lost 2 bases; unmatched junction nucleotides: 8. Germline V CDR1 and CDR2: LGHNA, YSLEER. The CDR3 reads CASSQDHRAGFTDTQYF. CDR3 sequence (DNA): TGCGCCAGCAGCCAAGATCATCGAGCGGGGTTCACAGATACGCAGTATTTT.